The source of this T cell receptor beta chain is a study of regulatory T cells in long-lasting Graves disease. Germline values: CDR1 ENHRY, CDR2 SYGVKD. This CDR3 region has 14 residues. Germline trimming cut 5 bases from V and 4 bases from J; bases unmatched to any gene: 3. This clonotype was picked up many times. Described time point: newly diagnosed GD, antithyroid drugs for less than 3 months. From RNA extracted from PBMCs, the TCR library was made. Building of the TCR beta libraries involved iRepertoire HTBI primers and Arm-PCR of CDR3 regions. TCRdb passed the multiplex PCR reads through MiXCR, listing each CDR3 protein once. The profile covers 400,000 to 550,000 distinct CDR3 sequences, with 16% appearing a single time and roughly 10% taken by the ten largest. These same data were also listed under a study on T cells in Graves' hyperthyroidism and ophthalmopathy.

The sample here was peripheral blood mononuclear cells (PBMCs), taken at new diagnosis, from a patient treated with antithyroid drugs. The TCR was taken from a woman in her 30s with Graves disease. The chain is built from TRBV10-3 and TRBJ1-5; 9 bases align to TRBD1. The CDR3 DNA is TGTGCCATCAGTCAAGGACAGGGGAATCAGCCCCAGCATTTT. Its protein product is CAISQGQGNQPQHF.